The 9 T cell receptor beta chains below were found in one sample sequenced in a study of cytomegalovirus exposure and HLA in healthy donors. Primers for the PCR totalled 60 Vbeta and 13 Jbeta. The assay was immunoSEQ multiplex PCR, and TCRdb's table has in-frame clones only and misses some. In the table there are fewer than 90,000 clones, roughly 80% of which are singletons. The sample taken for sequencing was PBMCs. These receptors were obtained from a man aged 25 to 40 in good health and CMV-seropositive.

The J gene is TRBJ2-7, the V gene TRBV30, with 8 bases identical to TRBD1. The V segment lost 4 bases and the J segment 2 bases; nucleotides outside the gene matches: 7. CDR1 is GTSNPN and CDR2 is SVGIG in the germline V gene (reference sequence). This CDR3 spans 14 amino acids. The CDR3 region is CAWIRTGGTYEQYF. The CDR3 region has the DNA TGTGCCTGGATTCGAACAGGGGGGACCTACGAGCAGTACTTC.

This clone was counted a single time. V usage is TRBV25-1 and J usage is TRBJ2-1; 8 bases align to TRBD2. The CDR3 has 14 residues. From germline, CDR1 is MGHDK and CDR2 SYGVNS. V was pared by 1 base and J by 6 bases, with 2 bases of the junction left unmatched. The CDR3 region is CASSELTSVNEQFF. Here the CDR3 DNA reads TGTGCCAGCAGTGAATTGACTAGCGTCAATGAGCAGTTCTTC.

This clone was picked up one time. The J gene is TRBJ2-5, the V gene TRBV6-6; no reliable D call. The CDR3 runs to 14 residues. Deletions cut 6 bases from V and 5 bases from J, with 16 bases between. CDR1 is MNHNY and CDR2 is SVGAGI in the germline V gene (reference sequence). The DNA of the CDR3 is TGTGCCAGCAGACCAGTTGGAGTCGGCGAGACCCAGTACTTC. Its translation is CASRPVGVGETQYF.

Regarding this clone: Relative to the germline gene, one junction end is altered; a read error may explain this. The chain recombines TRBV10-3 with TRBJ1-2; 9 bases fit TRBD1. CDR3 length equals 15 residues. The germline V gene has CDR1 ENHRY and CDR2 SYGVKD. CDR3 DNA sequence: TGTGCCATCAGGAGACCGGGACAGGGCCTCTATGGCTCCACCTTC. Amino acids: CAIRRPGQGLYGSTF.

The CDR3 loop is CASSLNGPGVSTDTQYF. DNA for the CDR3: TGTGCCAGCAGCTTAAATGGGCCAGGGGTTAGCACAGATACGCAGTATTTT. The V gene is TRBV7-3, the J gene TRBJ2-3; maybe TRBD1 (6 bases). Germline CDR1 is SGHTA and CDR2 is FQGTGA. V was cut by 1 base and J by 0 bases, with 14 bases left in between. This CDR3 contains 17 residues.

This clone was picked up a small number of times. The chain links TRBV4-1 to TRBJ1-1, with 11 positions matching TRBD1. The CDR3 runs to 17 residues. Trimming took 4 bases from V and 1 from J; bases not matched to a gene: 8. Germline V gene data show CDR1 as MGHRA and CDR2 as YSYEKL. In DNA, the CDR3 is TGCGCCAGCAGCCCCCGGGACAGGGGGGAACAGAACACTGAAGCTTTCTTT. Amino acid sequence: CASSPRDRGEQNTEAFF.

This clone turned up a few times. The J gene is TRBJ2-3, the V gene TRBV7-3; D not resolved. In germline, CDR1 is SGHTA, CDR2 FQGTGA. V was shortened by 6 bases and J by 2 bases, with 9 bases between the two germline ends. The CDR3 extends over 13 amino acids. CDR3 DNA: TGTGCCAGCAGTGCAGGATACACAGATACGCAGTATTTT. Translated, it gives CASSAGYTDTQYF.

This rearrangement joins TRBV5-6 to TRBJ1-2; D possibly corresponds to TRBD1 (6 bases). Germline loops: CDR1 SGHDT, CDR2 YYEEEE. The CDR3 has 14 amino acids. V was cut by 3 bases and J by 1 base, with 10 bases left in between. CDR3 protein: CASSSMDSNYGYTF. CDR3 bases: TGTGCCAGCAGCTCGATGGACAGTAACTATGGCTACACCTTC.

The CDR3: CASSLTGGSFAGNTIYF. In DNA form, the CDR3 reads TGTGCCAGCAGTTTAACCGGGGGTTCTTTTGCTGGAAACACCATATATTTT. The chain uses TRBV28 and TRBJ1-3, with D possibly matching TRBD1 (5 bases). CDR3 size: 17 residues. V lost 2 bases to trimming and J lost 2 bases, with 16 bases between them. Germline loops: CDR1 MDHEN, CDR2 SYDVKM.